A selection of T cell receptor beta chains follows, all from one sample in a study of T cell responses to AZD1222 COVID-19 vaccine. Profiling relied on immunoSEQ multiplex PCR, and the TCRdb table lists in-frame clones only, not all of them. The profile shows 60,000 to 70,000 clones, around 86% of them singletons. The sequences come from peripheral blood, collected on day 0 of AZD1222 vaccination. The receptors originated from an adult in good health. Each CDR3 is given with its conserved first and last residue. D genes are given only for firm matches. Size is stated for part of the rows, as once, few or many counts, or as a class when the clone is expanded.

cdr3_aa: CASSLVGRVNQPQHF
cdr3_nt: TGTGCCAGCAGTTTAGTCGGCAGGGTCAATCAGCCCCAGCATTTT
j_call: TRBJ1-5
v_call: TRBV28
clone_size: NA
d_call: NA

cdr3_aa: CASGPTVSGNTIYF
cdr3_nt: TGTGCCAGTGGACCCACAGTCTCTGGAAACACCATATATTTT
j_call: TRBJ1-3
v_call: TRBV6-5
clone_size: once
d_call: NA

cdr3_aa: CASNNKVAGVLRTEAFF
cdr3_nt: TGTGCCAGTAACAACAAGGTGGCAGGGGTTTTGAGGACTGAAGCTTTCTTT
j_call: TRBJ1-1
v_call: TRBV19
clone_size: NA
d_call: NA

cdr3_aa: CATLWGGSYNEQFF
cdr3_nt: TGTGCCACCTTGTGGGGGGGATCCTACAATGAGCAGTTCTTC
j_call: TRBJ2-1
v_call: TRBV19
clone_size: NA
d_call: TRBD2

cdr3_aa: CASRALGYTF
cdr3_nt: TGTGCCAGCAGGGCTTTGGGCTACACCTTC
j_call: TRBJ1-2
v_call: TRBV6-5
clone_size: NA
d_call: NA

cdr3_aa: CASSQGGVGTEAFF
cdr3_nt: TGTGCCAGCAGCCAAGGGGGGGTAGGCACTGAAGCTTTCTTT
j_call: TRBJ1-1
v_call: TRBV3-1/TRBV3-2
clone_size: once
d_call: NA

cdr3_aa: CASSSLAGNYEQYF
cdr3_nt: TGTGCCAGCAGCTCACTAGCGGGGAACTACGAGCAGTACTTC
j_call: TRBJ2-7
v_call: TRBV9
clone_size: NA
d_call: TRBD2

cdr3_aa: CASTQSLNLFNQPQHF
cdr3_nt: TGTGCCAGCACCCAATCGTTAAACCTATTCAATCAGCCCCAGCATTTT
j_call: TRBJ1-5
v_call: TRBV5-5
clone_size: NA
d_call: NA

cdr3_aa: CASSFTGGLTEAFF
cdr3_nt: TGTGCCAGCAGCTTTACAGGGGGCTTAACTGAAGCTTTCTTT
j_call: TRBJ1-1
v_call: TRBV7-3
clone_size: NA
d_call: TRBD1

cdr3_aa: CASGEVGYTF
cdr3_nt: TGTGCCAGCGGAGAAGTGGGCTACACCTTC
j_call: TRBJ1-2
v_call: TRBV5-8
clone_size: NA
d_call: NA

cdr3_aa: CAWSGGNEKLFF
cdr3_nt: TGTGCCTGGAGTGGGGGAAATGAAAAACTGTTTTTT
j_call: TRBJ1-4
v_call: TRBV30
clone_size: NA
d_call: NA

cdr3_aa: CASSRDPDSGNTIYF
cdr3_nt: TGCGCCAGCAGCCGGGACCCTGACTCTGGAAACACCATATATTTT
j_call: TRBJ1-3
v_call: TRBV5-1
clone_size: NA
d_call: NA

cdr3_aa: CASSPGTGFYEQFF
cdr3_nt: TGTGCCAGCAGTCCCGGGACAGGGTTTTATGAGCAGTTCTTC
j_call: TRBJ2-1
v_call: TRBV28
clone_size: NA
d_call: TRBD1

cdr3_aa: CAISEARVGTDSPLHF
cdr3_nt: TGTGCCATCAGTGAGGCACGGGTGGGGACGGATTCACCCCTCCACTTT
j_call: TRBJ1-6
v_call: TRBV10-3
clone_size: NA
d_call: NA

cdr3_aa: CAISEPRSNRDLRYGYTF
cdr3_nt: TGTGCCATCAGTGAGCCCCGATCAAACAGGGACCTCCGCTATGGCTACACCTTC
j_call: TRBJ1-2
v_call: TRBV10-3
clone_size: NA
d_call: NA

cdr3_aa: CASSPVRTGDNYGYTF
cdr3_nt: TGTGCCAGCTCACCGGTAAGAACAGGGGATAACTATGGCTACACCTTC
j_call: TRBJ1-2
v_call: TRBV18
clone_size: NA
d_call: TRBD1

cdr3_aa: CASSLLLPWTADSYEQYF
cdr3_nt: TGTGCCAGCAGTTTATTGCTCCCTTGGACAGCAGACTCCTACGAGCAGTACTTC
j_call: TRBJ2-7
v_call: TRBV28
clone_size: NA
d_call: NA

cdr3_aa: CASRPTNQPQHF
cdr3_nt: TGTGCCAGCAGGCCTACAAATCAGCCCCAGCATTTT
j_call: TRBJ1-5
v_call: TRBV6-5
clone_size: NA
d_call: NA

cdr3_aa: CASSVLSGTEAFF
cdr3_nt: TGTGCCAGCAGCGTTCTTTCGGGCACTGAAGCTTTCTTT
j_call: TRBJ1-1
v_call: TRBV11-3
clone_size: NA
d_call: NA

cdr3_aa: CASSMKGGQPQHF
cdr3_nt: TGTGCCAGTAGTATGAAGGGGGGTCAGCCCCAGCATTTT
j_call: TRBJ1-5
v_call: TRBV19
clone_size: NA
d_call: NA

cdr3_aa: CASSWDRGDGYTF
cdr3_nt: TGTGCCAGCAGTTGGGACAGGGGTGATGGCTACACCTTC
j_call: TRBJ1-2
v_call: TRBV12-3/TRBV12-4
clone_size: NA
d_call: TRBD1

cdr3_aa: CASSDRFGQPQHF
cdr3_nt: TGTGCCAGCAGTGATCGTTTTGGTCAGCCCCAGCATTTT
j_call: TRBJ1-5
v_call: TRBV6-4
clone_size: NA
d_call: NA

cdr3_aa: CASSVGRNEAFF
cdr3_nt: TGTGCCAGCAGTGTGGGACGGAATGAAGCTTTCTTT
j_call: TRBJ1-1
v_call: TRBV25-1
clone_size: NA
d_call: NA

cdr3_aa: CASRTSGGAETQYF
cdr3_nt: TGTGCCAGCAGGACTAGCGGGGGGGCCGAGACCCAGTACTTC
j_call: TRBJ2-5
v_call: TRBV6-5
clone_size: NA
d_call: TRBD2

cdr3_aa: CASTRTGAGNTIYF
cdr3_nt: TGTGCCAGTACCCGGACAGGGGCTGGAAACACCATATATTTT
j_call: TRBJ1-3
v_call: TRBV19
clone_size: NA
d_call: TRBD1

cdr3_aa: CASSEPGPGANVLTF
cdr3_nt: TGTGCCAGCAGTGAGCCGGGACCTGGGGCCAACGTCCTGACTTTC
j_call: TRBJ2-6
v_call: TRBV25-1
clone_size: NA
d_call: NA

cdr3_aa: CASRLTSGRNYGYTF
cdr3_nt: TGTGCCAGCAGGCTAACATCGGGCCGTAACTATGGCTACACCTTC
j_call: TRBJ1-2
v_call: TRBV28
clone_size: NA
d_call: NA

cdr3_aa: CASLGQRLGGYTF
cdr3_nt: TGTGCCAGCCTGGGACAGCGTCTGGGGGGCTACACCTTC
j_call: TRBJ1-2
v_call: TRBV19
clone_size: NA
d_call: TRBD1

cdr3_aa: CASSRLANYGYTF
cdr3_nt: TGTGCCAGCAGTCGTTTAGCTAACTATGGCTACACCTTC
j_call: TRBJ1-2
v_call: TRBV6-5
clone_size: NA
d_call: NA

cdr3_aa: CASTRVWDTEAFF
cdr3_nt: TGTGCCAGCACGAGGGTTTGGGACACTGAAGCTTTCTTT
j_call: TRBJ1-1
v_call: TRBV6-5
clone_size: NA
d_call: NA

cdr3_aa: CASSVHIAAGTQYF
cdr3_nt: TGTGCCAGCAGCGTCCATATAGCCGCGGGGACCCAGTACTTC
j_call: TRBJ2-5
v_call: TRBV11-2
clone_size: NA
d_call: NA

cdr3_aa: CAISGGLAGGPDTQYF
cdr3_nt: TGTGCCATCAGTGGAGGGCTTGCGGGGGGCCCAGATACGCAGTATTTT
j_call: TRBJ2-3
v_call: TRBV10-3
clone_size: NA
d_call: TRBD2

cdr3_aa: CASSSGGLAGSSYEQYF
cdr3_nt: TGTGCCAGCAGTTCCGGAGGACTAGCGGGCAGCTCCTACGAGCAGTACTTC
j_call: TRBJ2-7
v_call: TRBV2
clone_size: once
d_call: TRBD2

cdr3_aa: CASSPTGGVTNYGYTF
cdr3_nt: TGTGCCAGCAGCCCAACCGGGGGGGTGACTAACTATGGCTACACCTTC
j_call: TRBJ1-2
v_call: TRBV7-3
clone_size: NA
d_call: NA

cdr3_aa: CASSSDGATNEKLFF
cdr3_nt: TGTGCCAGCAGTTCGGACGGGGCAACTAATGAAAAACTGTTTTTT
j_call: TRBJ1-4
v_call: TRBV2
clone_size: once
d_call: NA

cdr3_aa: CASSSGTSQETQYF
cdr3_nt: TGTGCCAGCAGCTCAGGGACTTCTCAAGAGACCCAGTACTTC
j_call: TRBJ2-5
v_call: TRBV5-4
clone_size: NA
d_call: NA

cdr3_aa: CASTGTGGYGYTF
cdr3_nt: TGTGCCAGCACCGGGACAGGGGGTTATGGCTACACCTTC
j_call: TRBJ1-2
v_call: TRBV6-5
clone_size: NA
d_call: TRBD1

cdr3_aa: CASSVQVNTEAFF
cdr3_nt: TGTGCCAGTAGTGTACAGGTTAACACTGAAGCTTTCTTT
j_call: TRBJ1-1
v_call: TRBV19
clone_size: NA
d_call: NA

cdr3_aa: CASSPNTDRQHSPLHF
cdr3_nt: TGTGCCAGCTCACCAAACACCGATCGACAGCATTCACCCCTCCACTTT
j_call: TRBJ1-6
v_call: TRBV18
clone_size: few
d_call: NA

cdr3_aa: CSVELREGQPQHF
cdr3_nt: TGCAGCGTTGAACTAAGAGAGGGTCAGCCCCAGCATTTT
j_call: TRBJ1-5
v_call: TRBV29-1
clone_size: once
d_call: NA

cdr3_aa: CASSESPAQGSGYTF
cdr3_nt: TGTGCCAGCAGCGAATCGCCGGCACAGGGAAGTGGCTACACCTTC
j_call: TRBJ1-2
v_call: TRBV3-1/TRBV3-2
clone_size: NA
d_call: NA

cdr3_aa: CASSDRGGTEAFF
cdr3_nt: TGTGCCAGCAGTGACAGGGGGGGTACTGAAGCTTTCTTT
j_call: TRBJ1-1
v_call: TRBV6-1
clone_size: NA
d_call: TRBD1

cdr3_aa: CASSEARGGWETQYF
cdr3_nt: TGTGCCAGCAGTGAAGCTCGGGGGGGCTGGGAGACCCAGTACTTC
j_call: TRBJ2-5
v_call: TRBV2
clone_size: NA
d_call: TRBD2